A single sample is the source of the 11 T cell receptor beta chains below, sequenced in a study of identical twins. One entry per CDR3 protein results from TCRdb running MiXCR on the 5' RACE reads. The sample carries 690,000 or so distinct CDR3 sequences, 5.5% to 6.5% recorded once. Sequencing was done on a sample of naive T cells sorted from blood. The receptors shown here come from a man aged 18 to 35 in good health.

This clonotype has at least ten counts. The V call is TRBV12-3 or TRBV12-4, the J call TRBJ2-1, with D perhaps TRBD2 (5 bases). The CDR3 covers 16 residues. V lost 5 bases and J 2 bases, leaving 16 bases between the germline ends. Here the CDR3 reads CASSPSLRAPYNEQFF. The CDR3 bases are TGTGCCAGCAGTCCTAGCTTACGGGCACCCTACAATGAGCAGTTCTTC.

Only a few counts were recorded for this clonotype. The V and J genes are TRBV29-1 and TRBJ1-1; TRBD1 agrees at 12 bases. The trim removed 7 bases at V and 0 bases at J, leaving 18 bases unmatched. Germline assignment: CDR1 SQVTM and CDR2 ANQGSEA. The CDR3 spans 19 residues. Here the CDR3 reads CSGTGTGGSLTTVNTEAFF. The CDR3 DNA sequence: TGCAGCGGAACCGGGACAGGGGGCAGCTTAACTACCGTGAACACTGAAGCTTTCTTT.

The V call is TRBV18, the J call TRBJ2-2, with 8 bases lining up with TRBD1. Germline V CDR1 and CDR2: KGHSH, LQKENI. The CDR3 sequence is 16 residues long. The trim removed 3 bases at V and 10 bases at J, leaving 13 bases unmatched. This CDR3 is CASSPPDRAQIAELFF. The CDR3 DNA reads TGTGCCAGCTCACCTCCGGACAGGGCACAAATCGCGGAGCTGTTTTTT.

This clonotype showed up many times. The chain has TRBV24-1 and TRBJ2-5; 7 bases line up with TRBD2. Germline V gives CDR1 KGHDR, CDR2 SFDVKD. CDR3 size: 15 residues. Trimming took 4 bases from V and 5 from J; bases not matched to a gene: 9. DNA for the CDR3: TGTGCCACCAGTGAAACGGACACCGGGAGGGAGACCCAGTACTTC. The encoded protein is CATSETDTGRETQYF.

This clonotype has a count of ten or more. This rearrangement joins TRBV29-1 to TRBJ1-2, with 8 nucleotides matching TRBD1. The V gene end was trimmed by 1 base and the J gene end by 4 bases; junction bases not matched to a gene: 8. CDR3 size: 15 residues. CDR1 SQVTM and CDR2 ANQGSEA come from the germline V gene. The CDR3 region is CSVEGGQASFYGYTF. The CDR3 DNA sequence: TGCAGCGTTGAAGGGGGACAGGCGTCCTTCTATGGCTACACCTTC.

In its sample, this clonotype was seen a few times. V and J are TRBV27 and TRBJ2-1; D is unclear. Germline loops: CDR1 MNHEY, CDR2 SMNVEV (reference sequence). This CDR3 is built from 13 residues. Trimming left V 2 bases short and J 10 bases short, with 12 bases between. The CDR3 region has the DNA TGTGCCAGCAGTTTAGGTGGAGATTGGGAGCAGTTCTTC. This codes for CASSLGGDWEQFF.

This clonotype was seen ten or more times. The CDR3 DNA reads TGTGCCAGCAGTAAAAGCGGGAGTTTTTTCAATGAGCAGTTCTTC. Amino acids: CASSKSGSFFNEQFF. V is TRBV12-3 or TRBV12-4 and J is TRBJ2-1; 8 nucleotides match TRBD2. The ends lost 5 bases at V and 6 bases at J; junction bases unmatched: 9. This CDR3 has 15 amino acids.

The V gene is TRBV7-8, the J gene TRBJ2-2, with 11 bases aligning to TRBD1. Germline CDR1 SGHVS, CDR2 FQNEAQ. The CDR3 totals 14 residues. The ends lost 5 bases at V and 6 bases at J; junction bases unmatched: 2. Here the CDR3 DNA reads TGTGCCAGCAGCGCGGACAGGGGGCCCGGGGAGCTGTTTTTT. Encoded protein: CASSADRGPGELFF.

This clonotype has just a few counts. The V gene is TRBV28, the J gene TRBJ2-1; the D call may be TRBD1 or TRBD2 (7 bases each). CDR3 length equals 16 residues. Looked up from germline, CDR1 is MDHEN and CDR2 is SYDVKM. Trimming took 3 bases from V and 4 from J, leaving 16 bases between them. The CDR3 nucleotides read TGTGCCAGCAGTTTTACAGGGAGGGGGCGATACAATGAGCAGTTCTTC. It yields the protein CASSFTGRGRYNEQFF.

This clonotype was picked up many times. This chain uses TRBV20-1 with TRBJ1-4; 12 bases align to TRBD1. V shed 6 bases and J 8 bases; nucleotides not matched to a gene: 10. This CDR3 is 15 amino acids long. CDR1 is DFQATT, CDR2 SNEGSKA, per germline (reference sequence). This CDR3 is CSAWDRGRSLEKLFF. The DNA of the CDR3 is TGCAGTGCCTGGGACAGGGGGCGCTCCCTCGAAAAACTGTTTTTT.

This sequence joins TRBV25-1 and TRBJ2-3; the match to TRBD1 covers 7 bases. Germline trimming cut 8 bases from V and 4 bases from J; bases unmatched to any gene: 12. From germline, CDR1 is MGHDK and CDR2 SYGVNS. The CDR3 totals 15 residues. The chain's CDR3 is CASGPRDRRADTQYF. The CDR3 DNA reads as TGTGCCAGCGGACCCCGGGACAGACGGGCAGATACGCAGTATTTT.